This T cell receptor (beta chain) was documented in a study of T-cell memory formation after mild COVID-19. MiXCR, run by TCRdb on the 5' RACE reads, gives a single entry per CDR3 protein. This table holds over 150,000 distinct CDR3 sequences, under 20% found once. This CDR3 has 14 amino acids. Germline V gene data show CDR1 as SGHRS and CDR2 as YFSETQ. Between the trimmed V and J ends, which lost 0 bases and 6 bases, there was a span of 9 bases. The TCR comes from a man aged 18 to 30 who had mild COVID-19 (a few samples of this study predate the infection). Cell type and time point are not known. The sequenced material came from PBMCs or a T cell subset sorted from them (not recorded which). The genes are TRBV5-1 and TRBJ2-2; D gene uncertain. CDR3 in amino acids: CASSLDQRAGELFF. The CDR3 DNA reads as TGCGCCAGCAGCTTGGATCAACGCGCCGGGGAGCTGTTTTTT. Together with reference TRBV5-1 and TRBJ2-2, the CDR3 gives the full variable domain: KAGVTQTPRYLIKTRGQQVTLSCSPISGHRSVSWYQQTPGQGLQFLFEYFSETQRNKGNFPGRFSGRQFSNSRSEMNVSTLELGDSALYLCASSLDQRAGELFFGEGSRLTVL.